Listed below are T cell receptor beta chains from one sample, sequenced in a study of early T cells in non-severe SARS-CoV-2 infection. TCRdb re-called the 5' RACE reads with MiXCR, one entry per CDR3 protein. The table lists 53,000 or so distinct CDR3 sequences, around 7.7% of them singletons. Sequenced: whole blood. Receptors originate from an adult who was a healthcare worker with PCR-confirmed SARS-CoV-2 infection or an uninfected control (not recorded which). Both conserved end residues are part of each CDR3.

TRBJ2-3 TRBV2 CATKTDTQYF
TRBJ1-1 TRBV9 CASSARSGDEAFF
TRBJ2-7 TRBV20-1 CSAMDTLGYF
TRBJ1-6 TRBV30 CAWSVRGSGSPLHF
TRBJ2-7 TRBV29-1 CSVLGRATYEQYF
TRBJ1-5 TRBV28 CASSLRPGPNQPQHF
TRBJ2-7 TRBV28 CASSLGQGDEQYF
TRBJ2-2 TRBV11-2 CASSREGYTGELFF
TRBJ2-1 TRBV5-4 CASSLSRVPYNEQFF
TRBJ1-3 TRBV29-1 CSVQQGGDTIYF
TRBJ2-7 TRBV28 CASSPTDSYEQYF
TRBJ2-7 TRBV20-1 CSARGLAGGYEQYF
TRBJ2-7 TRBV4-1 CASSQGVPYEQYF
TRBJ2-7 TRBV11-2 CASRKRGEGYEQYF
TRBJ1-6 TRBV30 CAWSVRGRSSYNSPLHF
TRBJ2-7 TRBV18 CASSPGQGRAYEQYF
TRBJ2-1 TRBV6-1 CASKGLAGPSRNNEQFF
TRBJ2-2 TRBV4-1 CASSQAPDRPGELFF
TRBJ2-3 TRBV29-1 CSVERDITDTQYF
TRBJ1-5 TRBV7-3 CASSFRQGNQPQHF
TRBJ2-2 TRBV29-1 CSVEEWAWGVTGELFF
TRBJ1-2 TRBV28 CASSTGGNYGYTF
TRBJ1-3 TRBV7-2 CASSATNSGNTIYF
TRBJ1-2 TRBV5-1 CASSRSGTGGASNYGYTF
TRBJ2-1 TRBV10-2 CASGTTYNEQFF
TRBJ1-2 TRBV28 CASSLSVAYTNYGYTF
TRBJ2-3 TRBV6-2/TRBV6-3 CASSYRRDSDTQYF
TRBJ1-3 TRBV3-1 CASSQKNFGSIYF
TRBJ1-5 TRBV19 CASRRTGLNQPQHF
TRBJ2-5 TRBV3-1 CASSLVRGETQYF
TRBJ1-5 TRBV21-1 CANHWTGRSNQPQHF
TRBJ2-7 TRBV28 CASSAGTDSYEQYF
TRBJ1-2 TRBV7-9 CASSMETTNYGYTF
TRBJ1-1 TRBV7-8 CASSLEQGSTEAFF
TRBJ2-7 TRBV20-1 CSPGGTEQYF
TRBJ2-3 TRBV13 CASQGSSSSTDTQYF
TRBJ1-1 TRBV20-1 CSASDWRAFF
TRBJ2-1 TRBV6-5 CASSYSIGIEQFF
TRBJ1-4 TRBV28 CASSSVPGGNEKLFF
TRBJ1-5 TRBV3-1 CASSHRGNQPQHF
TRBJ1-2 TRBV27 CASSSGTAYYGYTF
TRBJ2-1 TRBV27 CASSPGSYNEQFF
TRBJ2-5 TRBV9 CASSVDQPHTQETQYF
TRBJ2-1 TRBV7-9 CASSLVDNEQFF
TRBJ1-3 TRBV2 CASNGGFASGNTIYF
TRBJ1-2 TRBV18 CASSPPSGRVNYGYTF
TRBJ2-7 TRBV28 CVECSYEQYF
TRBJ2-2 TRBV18 CASSPWGAGADTGELFF
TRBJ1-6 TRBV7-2 CASSAQGTGNSPLHF
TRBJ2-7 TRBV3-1 CASSRGQGQYEQYF
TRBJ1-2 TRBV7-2 CASSPTGLNYGYTF
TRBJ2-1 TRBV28 CASSRDRFYNEQFF
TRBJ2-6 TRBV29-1 CSVEVGQGWYSGANVLTF